This TCR beta chain was captured by sequencing in a study of control samples from healthy donors and cancer patients. The germline V gene has CDR1 LNHDA and CDR2 SQIVND (reference sequence). The ends were cut back, 6 bases at V and 0 bases at J, with 27 bases in the middle. The CDR3 has 20 amino acids. Libraries were prepared by immunoSEQ multiplex PCR; TCRdb keeps only in-frame clonotypes and omits some of them. The data hold fewer than 100,000 clones, with roughly four fifths observed a single time. This TCR came from a woman aged 60 to 75 in good health. The chain employs TRBV19 and TRBJ1-5, with a possible D match to TRBD1 (5 bases). Sequencing input: blood. In nucleotides, the CDR3 is TGTGCCAGTAGGGCCCCGACGGGACGGCTACCGAGGTATAGCAATCAGCCCCAGCATTTT. Translating it yields CASRAPTGRLPRYSNQPQHF. The full variable domain, rest sourced from reference TRBV19 and TRBJ1-5, is DGGITQSPKYLFRKEGQNVTLSCEQNLNHDAMYWYRQDPGQGLRLIYYSQIVNDFQKGDIAEGYSVSREKKESFPLTVTSAQKNPTAFYLCASRAPTGRLPRYSNQPQHFGDGTRLSIL.